This TCR beta chain is drawn from a study of blood T cell repertoires in COVID-19. Trimming at V came to 8 bases and at J to 7 bases, leaving 5 bases not matched to a gene. Germline CDR1 reads SNHLY; CDR2 reads FYNNEI. The CDR3 is 13 amino acids. Clinical histories supplied by participants themselves formed the basis of cohort assignment. Under the authors' procedure: For nucleated cells, counts were estimated from reference gene primer amplification. TCRdb keeps only in-frame clones here, not all; method: immunoSEQ multiplex PCR. D and trimming were read from the DNA, whereas the V and J calls and clone size are those reported in that table. The sample contains 300,000 to 350,000 clones, 70% to 90% of which appear only once. This clone was observed a few times.

The receptor comes from a man aged 25-45 years who had recovered from COVID-19. The chain joins TRBV2 to TRBJ2-1; 10 bases align to TRBD1. The sequenced material came from PBMCs or T cells enriched from blood (not recorded which). The CDR3 nucleotides read TGTGCCAGCGGGACAGGGGACGTAAATGAGCAGTTCTTC. Translating it yields CASGTGDVNEQFF.